This TCR beta chain stems from a study of blood T cell repertoires in COVID-19. Study-level information: From the United States, Italy and Spain came samples of acute and convalescent COVID-19. From T cells, B-cell-depleted T cells, or PBMCs came the material, which was cDNA or gDNA.

This clone appeared once. CDR1 is MDHEN, CDR2 SYDVKM, per germline. This CDR3 comprises 14 residues. Trimming took 9 bases from V and 3 from J; bases not matched to a gene: 8. Original analysis: Counts of nucleated cells, estimated from reference gene primer amplification, were obtained. Profiling relied on immunoSEQ multiplex PCR, and the TCRdb table lists in-frame clones only, not all of them. V, J and clone size are those of that table, while D and trimming were read from the DNA. Counted here are 17,000 or so clones, over 65% occurring once; the ten biggest clones make up roughly 23%. The TCR sequence derives from a man between 60 and 75 years old with active or convalescent COVID-19. Source material: peripheral blood. The rearrangement joins TRBV28 to TRBJ1-3, with 7 bases fitting TRBD1. CDR3 bases: TGTGCCAGTAATTCACAGGGGCGTGGAAACACCATATATTTT. Protein sequence: CASNSQGRGNTIYF.